The TCR beta chain described here comes from a study of radiotherapy plus CTLA-4 blockade in lung cancer. The study gave focal radiation plus ipilimumab CTLA-4 blockade to patients with chemo-refractory metastatic non-small-cell lung cancer. V gave up 4 bases and J gave up 5 bases, with 11 bases separating them. In germline, CDR1 is MNHEY, CDR2 SVGAGI. This CDR3 region has 13 residues. Some clones are missing from TCRdb's copy, which holds only in-frame ones; the method was immunoSEQ multiplex PCR. This table has some 49,000 clones, roughly 81% appearing once. Sequencing was performed on peripheral blood, taken from a patient treated with radiotherapy plus ipilimumab. The TCR originated in a human donor with non-small cell lung cancer whose response to radiotherapy plus ipilimumab could not be evaluated. This chain joins TRBV6-5 and TRBJ1-1; tentatively, D is TRBD1 (6 bases). The CDR3 loop reads CASSSNRETEAFF. Written as DNA, the CDR3 is TGTGCCAGCAGTTCTAACAGGGAGACTGAAGCTTTCTTT.